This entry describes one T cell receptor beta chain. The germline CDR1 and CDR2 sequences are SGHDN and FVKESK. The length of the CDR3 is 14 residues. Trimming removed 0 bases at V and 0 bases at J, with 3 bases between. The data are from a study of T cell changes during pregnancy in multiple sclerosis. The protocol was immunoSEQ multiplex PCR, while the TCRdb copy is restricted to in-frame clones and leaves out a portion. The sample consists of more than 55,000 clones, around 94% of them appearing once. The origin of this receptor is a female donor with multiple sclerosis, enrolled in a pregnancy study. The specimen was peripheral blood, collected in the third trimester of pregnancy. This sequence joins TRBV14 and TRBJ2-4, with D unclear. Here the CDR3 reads CASSQDRAKNIQYF. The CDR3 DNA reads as TGTGCCAGCAGCCAAGACCGAGCCAAAAACATTCAGTACTTC.